This record looks at one T cell receptor (beta chain) sequence and its context. The sample comes from a study of blood T cell repertoires in COVID-19. Study at large: Acute and convalescent COVID-19 specimens originated in the United States, Italy and Spain. PBMCs, B-cell-depleted T cells, or T cells provided the cDNA or gDNA that made up the material.

Original processing notes: Nucleated cell counts were estimated from reference gene primer amplification. TCRdb's table, derived via immunoSEQ multiplex PCR, lists solely in-frame clones and lacks some. The DNA was the basis for D and trimming; V, J and clone size are from that table. The sample includes 99,000 or so clones, approximately 80% seen only once; the top ten take roughly a quarter. From germline, CDR1 is SEHNR and CDR2 FQNEAQ (reference sequence). The CDR3 covers 14 residues. The V and J ends lost 0 bases and 11 bases respectively, with 16 bases between them. The rearrangement joins TRBV7-9 to TRBJ1-1, with no clear D. This clonotype originated in a man between 60 and 70 years old with acute or convalescent COVID-19. The sample consisted of peripheral blood. CDR3 region: CASSLARGRRRAFF. In DNA, the CDR3 is TGTGCCAGCAGCTTAGCGCGTGGGAGGCGGAGGGCTTTCTTT.